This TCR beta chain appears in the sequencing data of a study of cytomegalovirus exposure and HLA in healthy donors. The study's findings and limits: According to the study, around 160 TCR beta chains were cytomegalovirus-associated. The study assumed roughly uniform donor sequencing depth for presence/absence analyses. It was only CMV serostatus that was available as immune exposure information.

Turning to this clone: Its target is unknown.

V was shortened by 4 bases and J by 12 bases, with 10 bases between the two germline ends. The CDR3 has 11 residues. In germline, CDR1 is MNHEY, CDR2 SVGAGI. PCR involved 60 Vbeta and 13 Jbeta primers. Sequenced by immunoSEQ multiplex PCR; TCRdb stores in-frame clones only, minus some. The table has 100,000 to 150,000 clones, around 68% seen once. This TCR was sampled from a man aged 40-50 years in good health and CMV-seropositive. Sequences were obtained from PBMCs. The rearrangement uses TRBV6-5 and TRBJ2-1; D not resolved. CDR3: CASSSDVAQFF. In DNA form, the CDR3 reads TGTGCCAGCAGTTCGGATGTAGCGCAGTTCTTC.